The rows below give T cell receptor beta chains drawn from one sample of a study of blood T cell repertoires in COVID-19. The method was immunoSEQ multiplex PCR; TCRdb's version includes in-frame clones alone and lacks a portion of them. Among hundreds of thousands of clones listed, around 88% were seen once. Sequences were obtained from peripheral blood. Receptors originate from a woman aged 25-40 years who had recovered from COVID-19. Both conserved end residues are part of each CDR3. A D gene is named only where the DNA matches it firmly. Part of the rows lack a size; the others show once, few, many or a class for expanded clones.

v_call,j_call,clone_size,d_call,cdr3_aa,cdr3_nt
TRBV6-5,TRBJ2-7,NA,TRBD1,CASSSIYRGSLYEQYF,TGTGCCAGCAGTTCGATCTACAGGGGGTCCCTTTACGAGCAGTACTTC
TRBV3-1/TRBV3-2,TRBJ1-6,NA,NA,CASSQAGLRTYNSPLHF,TGTGCCAGCAGCCAGGCGGGCCTACGAACCTATAATTCACCCCTCCACTTT
TRBV25-1,TRBJ2-7,few,NA,CASSESGRGYEQYF,TGTGCCAGCAGTGAATCCGGGCGGGGCTACGAGCAGTACTTC
TRBV24-1,TRBJ2-7,once,TRBD1,CATSPRDRERGEQYF,TGTGCCACCAGCCCCCGGGACAGGGAAAGAGGCGAGCAGTACTTC
TRBV25-1,TRBJ1-5,once,TRBD1,CASSETGDQPQHF,TGTGCCAGCAGTGAGACAGGGGATCAGCCCCAGCATTTT
TRBV10-3,TRBJ2-7,NA,NA,CAISESLSRDLYF,TGTGCCATCAGTGAGTCGTTATCCCGGGATCTGTACTTC
TRBV7-9,TRBJ2-7,few,NA,CASSRDGDYEQYF,TGTGCCAGCAGCCGAGACGGGGACTACGAGCAGTACTTC
TRBV11-2,TRBJ2-2,NA,NA,CASSGRGDTGELFF,TGTGCCAGCAGCGGCAGGGGGGACACCGGGGAGCTGTTTTTT
TRBV12-3/TRBV12-4,TRBJ2-1,few,TRBD2,CASLSGGYNEQFF,TGTGCCAGCTTGAGCGGGGGATACAATGAGCAGTTCTTC
TRBV30,TRBJ1-6,few,NA,CAWSAGNKGNSPLHF,TGTGCCTGGAGTGCAGGGAATAAGGGCAATTCACCCCTCCACTTT
TRBV5-1,TRBJ2-4,few,TRBD1,CASHDPGYRGLNIQYF,TGCGCCAGCCACGACCCTGGTTACAGGGGTTTGAACATTCAGTACTTC
TRBV11-2,TRBJ2-3,NA,TRBD2,CASSSSLTPSGSTDTQYF,TGTGCCAGCAGCTCCTCGTTAACCCCTAGCGGCAGCACAGATACGCAGTATTTT
TRBV2,TRBJ2-1,NA,TRBD1,CASEGTGLPTSYNEQFF,TGTGCCAGTGAGGGGACAGGGCTTCCCACTTCCTACAATGAGCAGTTCTTC
TRBV13,TRBJ2-3,NA,TRBD2,CASSPLGAGDPTAMADTQYF,TGTGCCAGCAGCCCCCTGGGAGCGGGGGATCCTACAGCAATGGCAGATACGCAGTATTTT
TRBV6-5,TRBJ2-1,NA,TRBD2,CASTPTGGYNEQFF,TGTGCCAGCACTCCCACGGGGGGTTACAATGAGCAGTTCTTC
TRBV10-1,TRBJ2-1,NA,TRBD2,CASSDPKRGNDNEQFF,TGCGCCAGCAGTGACCCAAAGCGGGGTAACGACAATGAGCAGTTCTTC
TRBV19,TRBJ2-5,NA,NA,CASSPQWTEETQYF,TGTGCCAGTAGTCCGCAATGGACAGAAGAGACCCAGTACTTC
TRBV28,TRBJ2-7,once,TRBD2,CASSLRASGSPSSYEQYF,TGTGCCAGCAGTTTAAGGGCTAGCGGGAGCCCGAGCTCCTACGAGCAGTACTTC
TRBV7-9,TRBJ1-1,NA,NA,CASSLDVGRTEAFF,TGTGCCAGCAGCTTAGATGTTGGGAGGACTGAAGCTTTCTTT
TRBV7-8,TRBJ1-4,NA,NA,CASSLRRERVREKLFF,TGTGCCAGCAGCTTGAGACGTGAGAGAGTCAGGGAAAAACTGTTTTTT
TRBV3-1/TRBV3-2,TRBJ2-1,NA,TRBD2,CASSVGTSAYNEQFF,TGTGCCAGCAGCGTAGGGACTAGCGCCTACAATGAGCAGTTCTTC
TRBV9,TRBJ1-3,NA,NA,CASSVGPGGNTIYF,TGTGCCAGCAGCGTAGGTCCGGGTGGAAACACCATATATTTT
TRBV5-4,TRBJ1-2,NA,NA,CASSLDGPGYTF,TGTGCCAGCAGCTTGGATGGGCCTGGCTACACCTTC
TRBV5-1,TRBJ1-1,NA,NA,CASSLRMGGPTEAFF,TGCGCCAGCAGCTTGAGGATGGGAGGGCCCACTGAAGCTTTCTTT
TRBV5-1,TRBJ2-3,NA,NA,CASSFNEQAITDTQYF,TGCGCCAGCAGCTTTAACGAACAGGCGATCACAGATACGCAGTATTTT
TRBV5-1,TRBJ1-2,NA,TRBD1,CASSPDRVYGYTF,TGCGCCAGCAGCCCGGACAGGGTATATGGCTACACCTTC
TRBV19,TRBJ2-1,once,NA,CASSRVGQGTLSYNEQFF,TGTGCCAGTAGTCGGGTCGGACAAGGGACATTATCCTACAATGAGCAGTTCTTC
TRBV28,TRBJ1-2,NA,NA,CASSLPGQGGGGYTF,TGTGCCAGCAGTCTCCCAGGGCAGGGCGGAGGGGGCTACACCTTC
TRBV4-2,TRBJ1-1,NA,TRBD1,CASSQVQGAGTEAFF,TGTGCCAGCAGCCAAGTGCAGGGGGCGGGAACTGAAGCTTTCTTT
TRBV6-5,TRBJ2-2,NA,TRBD1,CASSTQGTTGELFF,TGTGCCAGCAGCACACAGGGGACCACCGGGGAGCTGTTTTTT
TRBV6-6,TRBJ1-1,NA,NA,CASSNPGNTEAFF,TGTGCCAGCAGCAATCCAGGGAACACTGAAGCTTTCTTT
TRBV6-5,TRBJ1-1,NA,NA,CASSLTGKTEAFF,TGTGCCAGCAGTTTAACAGGGAAGACTGAAGCTTTCTTT
TRBV7-2,TRBJ1-4,NA,NA,CASSLARQGNEKLFF,TGTGCCAGCAGCTTAGCTCGGCAGGGTAATGAAAAACTGTTTTTT